A selection of T cell receptor beta chains follows, all from one sample in a study of patients and donors after allogeneic stem cell transplantation. TCRdb fed the RT-PCR reads into MiXCR, producing one record per CDR3 protein. This repertoire shows roughly 940,000 distinct CDR3 sequences, about a sixth found once; its top ten account for 5% to 6.5%. Input material: blood, either unsorted or a sorted T cell fraction (not recorded which). These receptors originate from a human donor who was either an allogeneic HSCT recipient or a stem cell or donor lymphocyte infusion donor (not recorded which). It is not recorded whose cells these are; they may come from a transplant donor. The CDR3 runs from the conserved cysteine through the conserved F or W. Each record gives: J gene, V gene, D gene, clone size, CDR3 DNA, CDR3 protein. A D gene is named only where the DNA matches it firmly. Only part of the rows carry a size: once, few, many, or a class if the clone is expanded.

TRBJ1-1 | TRBV19 | . | . | TGTGCCAGTGCTATGGGGTCTATGAACACTGAAGCTTTCTTT | CASAMGSMNTEAFF
TRBJ2-2 | TRBV9 | . | few | TGTGCCAGCAGCGCGGACAGCAACACCGGGGAGCTGTTTTTT | CASSADSNTGELFF
TRBJ2-1 | TRBV5-6 | . | many | TGTGCCAGCAGCCCCAACTACGCTGAGCAGTTCTTC | CASSPNYAEQFF
TRBJ2-7 | TRBV20-1 | TRBD1 | . | TGCAGTGCCAACCTCGGGGACAGGGGCTACTACGAGCAGTACTTC | CSANLGDRGYYEQYF
TRBJ2-7 | TRBV7-9 | . | . | TGTGCCAGCAGCTCGACGGCTGAGGCTGTTACTGTAGAGCAGTACTTC | CASSSTAEAVTVEQYF
TRBJ2-7 | TRBV5-1 | . | . | TGCGCCAGCAGCTTTAGCCAGAGCTCCTACGAGCAGTACTTC | CASSFSQSSYEQYF
TRBJ2-5 | TRBV11-2 | . | once | TGTGCCAGCAGCCCTGGACTTCACCCAACCTTC | CASSPGLHPTF
TRBJ2-3 | TRBV4-1 | TRBD2 | few | TGCGCCAGCAGCCAGAGACTAGCGGCCACGCAGTATTTT | CASSQRLAATQYF
TRBJ1-5 | TRBV4-2 | . | . | TGTGCCAGCAGCCAAGAGGAGGTTCAGCCCCAGCATTTT | CASSQEEVQPQHF
TRBJ2-3 | TRBV7-2 | . | few | TGTGCCAGCAGCAACCGGGGGAGCACAGATACGCAGTATTTT | CASSNRGSTDTQYF
TRBJ2-1 | TRBV12-3/TRBV12-4 | . | many | TGTGCCAGCAGTCCACCCTCCAGGGGTCCCTACAATGAGCAGTTCTTC | CASSPPSRGPYNEQFF
TRBJ2-4 | TRBV12-3/TRBV12-4 | . | few | TGTGCCAGCACGGGGGCGCTAGCCAAAAACATTCAGTACTTC | CASTGALAKNIQYF
TRBJ1-5 | TRBV12-3/TRBV12-4 | . | few | TGTGCCAGCAGCGTGGGAGGGGGGCTGGGGGGTCAGCCCCAGCATTTT | CASSVGGGLGGQPQHF
TRBJ2-1 | TRBV7-9 | . | few | TGTGCCAGCAGCTTAGCCTTACACCGCAATGAGCAGTTCTTC | CASSLALHRNEQFF
TRBJ2-2 | TRBV20-1 | . | few | TGCAGTGCTAGAGATGTTGGGGGGTCGAACACCGGGGAGCTGTTTTTT | CSARDVGGSNTGELFF
TRBJ2-5 | TRBV20-1 | . | few | TGCAGTGCTCTCGCCTATGGGGGGACCCAGTACTTC | CSALAYGGTQYF
TRBJ2-1 | TRBV6-4 | . | . | TGTGCCAGCAGTTACGCTGGGGGGCAGAATGAGCAGTTCTTC | CASSYAGGQNEQFF
TRBJ2-1 | TRBV6-5 | . | many | TGTGCCAGCAGTTGGACTCTGTTTAGCAGTTTTGCGGATGAGCAGTTCTTC | CASSWTLFSSFADEQFF